The 27 T cell receptor beta chains below all came from one sample that was sequenced in a study of T-cell reconstitution after alpha-beta-depleted transplantation in children (dated by TCRdb to between 2015 and 2016). Library method: PCR. Sequenced using an Illumina HiSeq 2500. Molecular barcoding was employed in the preparation of TCR libraries, with unique molecular identifiers being used to normalize TCRbeta repertoire quantification. In-frame beta chains were kept once TCRdb had trimmed the public reads at Q25 with fastp and called clones with MiXCR. Each entry merges the rows of one CDR3 protein and shows their most common DNA and genes. The sample table records about 490,000 distinct CDR3 sequences; 10% to 13% of these occur just once. In total, the top ten clones hold about 2% of the sample. The sample's treatment or condition label, in plain terms: allogeneic hematopoietic cell transplantation with graft depleted of TCRalphabeta T cells and CD19 B cells.

Sequenced material: PBMCs, taken before TCRalphabeta/CD19-depleted stem cell transplant. The receptors here all came from a child aged 2 to 10 with inherited bone marrow failure, due to receive a stem cell transplant.

This clonotype was detected many times. The chain joins TRBV7-9 to TRBJ2-7; 11 bases align to TRBD2. Germline CDR1 reads SEHNR; CDR2 reads FQNEAQ (reference sequence). The CDR3 length is 13 residues. Trimming cost V 7 bases and J 4 bases; bases outside gene matches: 3. The CDR3 here is CASTLAGVYEQYF. CDR3 sequence (DNA): TGTGCCAGCACACTAGCGGGAGTTTACGAGCAGTACTTC.

This clonotype was counted at least ten times. The V gene is TRBV13, the J gene TRBJ2-5, with D uncertain. V was trimmed by 2 bases and J by 3 bases, leaving 7 bases between them. The CDR3 has 13 amino acids. The germline CDR1 and CDR2 sequences are PRHDT and FYEKMQ (reference sequence). CDR3 DNA sequence: TGTGCCAGCAGCTTATCGCTTGAAGAGACCCAGTACTTC. This sequence encodes CASSLSLEETQYF.

J is TRBJ1-5 and V is TRBV10-1; perhaps TRBD1 as D (5 bases). Trimming took off 4 bases at V and 0 bases at J, with 7 bases between the two ends. This CDR3 region has 14 residues. Germline V gene sequence: CDR1 WNHNN, CDR2 SYGVQD (reference sequence). CDR3 residues: CASSGRVSNQPQHF. The CDR3 coding sequence is TGCGCCAGCAGTGGCAGGGTTAGCAATCAGCCCCAGCATTTT.

This rearrangement joins TRBV12-3 or TRBV12-4 to TRBJ2-1; D remains ambiguous. The length of the CDR3 is 13 residues. V shed 5 bases and J shed 7 bases, with 12 bases lying between them. CDR3 protein: CASSLLLPNEQFF. The CDR3 DNA reads TGTGCCAGCAGTCTTTTACTTCCAAATGAGCAGTTCTTC.

This clonotype was seen many times. This chain joins TRBV20-1 and TRBJ1-1, with 9 bases identical to TRBD1. CDR3 length: 14 amino acids. Germline V CDR1 and CDR2: DFQATT, SNEGSKA (reference sequence). V lost 5 bases, J lost 0 bases, and 4 bases stayed unmatched. CDR3 sequence reads: CSAHDRGMNTEAFF. In nucleotides, the CDR3 is TGCAGTGCTCACGACAGGGGGATGAACACTGAAGCTTTCTTT.

Comments on this clonotype: This may be a read error, as it is one base from a much larger clone. V and J are TRBV11-2 and TRBJ1-2; D not resolved. This CDR3 contains 13 residues. Germline CDR1 reads SGHAT; CDR2 reads FQNNGV. The V gene lost 6 bases and the J gene lost 3 bases, with 11 bases spanning the gap. For the CDR3, the DNA is TGTGCCAGCAGGCACGACGGGTACTATGGCTACACCTTC. This sequence encodes CASRHDGYYGYTF. Complete variable domain (other parts from reference TRBV11-2 and TRBJ1-2): EAGVAQSPRYKIIEKRQSVAFWCNPISGHATLYWYQQILGQGPKLLIQFQNNGVVDDSQLPKDRFSAERLKGVDSTLKIQPAKLEDSAVYLCASRHDGYYGYTFGSGTRLTVV.

Only a few counts were recorded for this clonotype. This sequence joins TRBV19 and TRBJ2-3; D tentatively fits TRBD1 or TRBD2 (5 bases each). Germline V gene sequence: CDR1 LNHDA, CDR2 SQIVND (reference sequence). This CDR3 region has 15 residues. Trimming stripped 6 bases from V and 6 bases from J, with 19 bases between. The CDR3 protein is CASRPGPSRRDTQYF. Written as DNA, the CDR3 is TGTGCCAGTAGGCCAGGGCCTAGCCGACGTGATACGCAGTATTTT.

In this sample, this clonotype turned up many times. V usage is TRBV4-3 and J usage is TRBJ1-5; possible D gene TRBD1, 6 bases. V dropped 2 bases and J dropped 4 bases, with 15 bases sitting between them. The CDR3 is made up of 16 amino acids. The germline V gene has CDR1 LGHNA and CDR2 YSLEER. The CDR3 here is CASSQYRTELNQPQHF. CDR3 bases: TGCGCCAGCAGCCAATACAGGACAGAGCTTAATCAGCCCCAGCATTTT.

Many counts were recorded for this clonotype. The chain carries TRBV7-2 and TRBJ2-7, with TRBD2 matching over 13 bases. The V and J ends lost 0 bases and 2 bases, in that order; junction bases with no gene match: 7. The germline gives CDR1 SGHTA, CDR2 FQGNSA. This CDR3 contains 18 residues. The CDR3 nucleotides read TGTGCCAGCAGCTTAGCGAGCGGACTAGCGGGGGTACCCTACGAGCAGTACTTC. Its protein is CASSLASGLAGVPYEQYF.

This clonotype has ten or more counts. This chain uses TRBV25-1 with TRBJ2-3; D is uncertain. V gave up 0 bases and J gave up 4 bases, with 2 bases separating them. Germline V gene sequence: CDR1 MGHDK, CDR2 SYGVNS. The CDR3 spans 12 residues. This chain's CDR3 is CASSEYSDTQYF. DNA of the CDR3: TGTGCCAGCAGTGAATATTCAGATACGCAGTATTTT.

As for this clonotype: This may come from a read error, since a much larger clone is one base off. The gene calls are TRBV28 and TRBJ2-7; 9 bases match TRBD2. Germline lookup yields CDR1 MDHEN and CDR2 SYDVKM. This CDR3 has 17 amino acids. CDR3 nucleotide sequence: TGTGCCAGCAGTCGGGTGCGGGGGGGACCGAGTTCGGTCGAGCACTACTTC. Protein: CASSRVRGGPSSVEHYF.

This clonotype appeared many times. This chain uses TRBV7-9 with TRBJ1-6, with no clear D. The CDR3 contains 16 residues. Germline assignment: CDR1 SEHNR and CDR2 FQNEAQ (reference sequence). Trimming left V 1 base short and J 7 bases short, with 14 bases between. CDR3 protein: CASSLGPQLSNSPLHF. DNA of the CDR3: TGTGCCAGCAGCTTAGGCCCACAGTTATCCAATTCACCCCTCCACTTT.

The chain carries TRBV12-3 or TRBV12-4 and TRBJ1-1; D is uncertain. V shed 5 bases and J shed 3 bases, with 13 bases lying between them. This CDR3 has 14 amino acids. The CDR3 protein is CASSQAETYTEAFF. The CDR3 DNA reads as TGTGCCAGCAGTCAGGCCGAGACCTACACTGAAGCTTTCTTT.

This clonotype was seen at least ten times. This chain joins TRBV12-3 or TRBV12-4 and TRBJ1-1; D ambiguous. V lost 6 bases, J lost 2 bases, and 13 bases lay in between. This CDR3 comprises 14 residues. The CDR3 protein is CASSSNLLNTEAFF. The CDR3, as DNA: TGTGCCAGCAGCTCAAATTTACTAAACACTGAAGCTTTCTTT.

This clonotype was detected many times. The chain combines TRBV4-3 with TRBJ1-3; D remains unclear. CDR1 is LGHNA, CDR2 YSLEER, per germline. The V gene lost 4 bases and the J gene lost 0 bases, with 10 bases spanning the gap. CDR3 size: 15 residues. In DNA, the CDR3 is TGCGCCAGCAGCCCAGAGAACGGCTCTGGAAACACCATATATTTT. Its translation: CASSPENGSGNTIYF.

Written as DNA, the CDR3 is TGTAGTTCACGGGAACAGAACATCTATGGCTACACCTTC. Its protein is CSSREQNIYGYTF. V and J are TRBV7-2 and TRBJ1-2; D uncertain. This CDR3 has 13 residues. The germline gives CDR1 SGHTA, CDR2 FQGNSA.

There are a few counts of this clonotype. The chain couples TRBV20-1 to TRBJ2-7, with TRBD2 identical over 16 bases. From germline, CDR1 is DFQATT and CDR2 SNEGSKA (reference sequence). Trimming took 6 bases from V and 2 from J; bases not matched to a gene: 10. The CDR3 contains 17 residues. CDR3 residues: CSARGLAGGPNAYEQYF. The CDR3 nucleotides read TGCAGTGCCCGGGGACTAGCGGGAGGGCCGAACGCCTACGAGCAGTACTTC.

In its sample, this clonotype was seen many times. The chain combines TRBV29-1 with TRBJ2-6; D unresolved. V was cut by 4 bases and J by 2 bases, with 6 bases left in between. Germline assignment: CDR1 SQVTM and CDR2 ANQGSEA. The CDR3 loop spans 13 amino acids. CDR3 sequence: CSVARPGANVLTF. The CDR3 DNA reads TGCAGCGTTGCGAGGCCTGGGGCCAACGTCCTGACTTTC. The variable domain in full, with the rest retrieved from reference TRBV29-1 and TRBJ2-6, is SAVISQKPSRDICQRGTSLTIQCQVDSQVTMMFWYRQQPGQSLTLIATANQGSEATYESGFVIDKFPISRPNLTFSTLTVSNMSPEDSSIYLCSVARPGANVLTFGAGSRLTVL.

This chain links TRBV6-2 or TRBV6-3 with TRBJ1-1, with D unresolved. Trimming removed 1 base at V and 6 bases at J, with 6 bases between. The germline V gene has CDR1 MNHEY and CDR2 SVGEGT. CDR3 size: 12 residues. In nucleotides, the CDR3 is TGTGCCAGCAGTTACTTGGCATCTGAAGCTTTCTTT. Translating it yields CASSYLASEAFF.

This clonotype was seen many times. This rearrangement joins TRBV10-3 to TRBJ2-1, with 7 nucleotides matching TRBD2. This CDR3 has 15 residues. The trim removed 1 base at V and 4 bases at J, leaving 4 bases unmatched. Germline values: CDR1 ENHRY, CDR2 SYGVKD. CDR3 nucleotide sequence: TGTGCCATCAGTGAGTGGAGCGGGGCTTACAATGAGCAGTTCTTC. Protein product: CAISEWSGAYNEQFF.

This clonotype was observed many times. The gene calls are TRBV29-1 and TRBJ2-1, with D uncertain. This CDR3 comprises 18 residues. In germline, CDR1 is SQVTM, CDR2 ANQGSEA. V was shortened by 4 bases and J by 0 bases, with 22 bases between the two germline ends. The chain's CDR3 is CSVARIHSTPSSYNEQFF. In nucleotides, the CDR3 is TGCAGCGTTGCTCGAATACACAGCACCCCAAGCTCCTACAATGAGCAGTTCTTC.

This clonotype was detected many times. This chain links TRBV20-1 with TRBJ2-7; possible D gene TRBD2, 5 bases. Per germline, CDR1 DFQATT and CDR2 SNEGSKA (reference sequence). V was cut by 5 bases and J by 1 base, with 9 bases left in between. This CDR3 region has 12 residues. In nucleotides, the CDR3 is TGCAGTGCTTTGGAGGATTCCTACGAGCAGTACTTC. Protein: CSALEDSYEQYF.

The table lists this clonotype with many counts. V gene TRBV7-9 combines with J gene TRBJ2-5; 11 nucleotides match TRBD2. The CDR3 is 15 residues long. Germline CDR1 reads SEHNR; CDR2 reads FQNEAQ (reference sequence). J gave up 5 bases and V 5 bases, and 7 bases lay outside the gene matches. The CDR3 loop reads CASSTTSGRPETQYF. The CDR3 region has the DNA TGTGCCAGCAGCACCACTAGCGGGAGACCGGAGACCCAGTACTTC.

This clonotype was seen ten or more times. The chain couples TRBV7-9 to TRBJ2-7; D is unresolved. Germline V gene lookup returns CDR1 SEHNR and CDR2 FQNEAQ (reference sequence). V dropped 4 bases and J dropped 0 bases, with 7 bases sitting between them. The CDR3 loop spans 13 amino acids. DNA for the CDR3: TGTGCCAGCAGCTCGGCCTTCTCCTACGAGCAGTACTTC. It specifies CASSSAFSYEQYF.

Ten or more counts support this clonotype. The chain links TRBV18 to TRBJ1-2; weak D call: TRBD1 (5 bases). The CDR3 runs 13 residues. Trimming removed 4 bases at V and 8 bases at J, with 14 bases between. In germline, CDR1 is KGHSH, CDR2 LQKENI. This chain's CDR3 is CASSRSAGPGYTF. The CDR3 DNA follows: TGTGCCAGCTCACGTTCGGCAGGGCCGGGCTACACCTTC.

This clonotype appeared many times. V is TRBV4-2 and J is TRBJ2-3; 7 bases are a match to TRBD2. V was clipped by 8 bases and J by 2 bases; unmatched bases: 4. Germline CDR1 LGHNA, CDR2 YNFKEQ. CDR3 length: 13 residues. The CDR3 region is CASGRAVTDTQYF. The CDR3 DNA follows: TGTGCCAGCGGGAGGGCCGTCACAGATACGCAGTATTTT.

The chain employs TRBV29-1 and TRBJ2-1; TRBD2 agrees at 8 bases. CDR1 and CDR2 (germline): SQVTM, ANQGSEA. V was pared by 2 bases and J by 8 bases, with 20 bases of the junction left unmatched. The CDR3 has 18 amino acids. CDR3: CSVESGSGWVKLLYEQFF. The CDR3 nucleotides read TGCAGCGTTGAAAGCGGGAGTGGCTGGGTTAAGCTCTTGTATGAGCAGTTCTTC.